This TCR beta chain was identified during a study of Graves' ophthalmopathy and Graves' hyperthyroidism. Study overall: Before any treatment was given, at initial diagnosis, peripheral blood was collected. The study's findings and limits: Discriminating ophthalmopathy from stable hyperthyroidism, a 13-signature model attained a sensitivity of about 88% and a specificity of roughly 81%.

CDR1 SNHLY and CDR2 FYNNEI come from the germline V gene. This CDR3 region has 12 residues. V was shortened by 7 bases and J by 3 bases, with 10 bases between the two germline ends. Amplification targeted the TCR beta CDR3 regions, with RNA transcripts as the source material. The first round was an RT-PCR with HTBI primers, and the second round was a multiplex PCR. TCRdb independently ran MiXCR on the multiplex PCR reads; one entry per CDR3 protein. The profile shows hundreds of thousands of distinct CDR3 sequences, about two fifths of them singletons. This clonotype occurred many times. Its antigen remains unknown. It was from 9.5 to 10 ml of fresh peripheral blood that the PBMCs came.

Sequencing was done on a sample of peripheral blood. This sequence was found in an adult man with Graves' ophthalmopathy. The chain combines TRBV2 with TRBJ2-7; D is undetermined. In DNA form, the CDR3 reads TGTGCCAGCAACGCTGCGGTCTACGAGCAGTACTTC. It is translated as CASNAAVYEQYF.